This T cell receptor (beta chain) was profiled in a study of radiotherapy plus CTLA-4 blockade in lung cancer. On the study more broadly: In roughly 19% of patients, objective responses were seen; approximately 34% had disease control.

This clone appeared once. Its antigen is undetermined. Trimming removed 0 bases from V and 6 bases from J; junction bases left unmatched: 21. From germline, CDR1 is KGHSH and CDR2 LQKENI. This CDR3 is 20 amino acids long. Repertoires were generated with immunoSEQ multiplex PCR, while TCRdb's copy carries only in-frame clones and drops some. The table includes about 49,000 clones, about 88% detected once. Study outcomes and limitations: Following radiotherapy plus ipilimumab, tumor-derived TCR clones expanded in the blood.

The input for sequencing was peripheral blood, taken from a patient treated with radiotherapy plus ipilimumab. The rearrangement uses TRBV18 and TRBJ1-1, with TRBD1 matching 8 bases. The TCR sequence derives from a human donor with non-small cell lung cancer whose response to radiotherapy plus ipilimumab could not be evaluated. The DNA of the CDR3 is TGTGCCAGCTCACCACCCTTGCAGGGGGCGATTTTCTCTCGTAAGTCTGAAGCTTTCTTT. Residues: CASSPPLQGAIFSRKSEAFF.